This paragraph covers one T cell receptor (beta chain) sequence. This clonotype was seen at least ten times. Its antigen remains unidentified. No base quality values were provided; no much bigger clone lies one nucleotide off. To prepare the library, PCR was applied. Sequencing instrument: Illumina HiSeq 4000. Bulk TCR libraries were generated as previously described, with the TCR primers listed in Table S5 used. Purification of total RNA was performed with the Qiagen AllPrep DNA/RNA kit. Before analysis, reads from multiple sequencing runs of one library were combined. For the original study's pipeline: Reads were retained only if their TCR constant sequence matched exactly, and those retained reads were trimmed to 150 nt and grouped according to their 12-nt molecular barcodes. Reads within each barcode group were sub-clustered using a 15% Levenshtein threshold, and quality-weighted consensus sequences were constructed for each RNA molecule. Non-functional sequences were excluded, and lower-count sequences lying one edit away from another sequence were also excluded. Based on fitting two negative binomial distributions, any barcode sub-cluster with under 20% of the maximum read count was discarded. TCRdb passed the public sequencing reads through fastp at Q25 and MiXCR, retaining productive beta sequences. Each CDR3 protein appears once, grouped with its most common genes and DNA. For this entry, the V and J calls and clone size follow TCRdb and not the study's own pipeline. The sample table holds about 10,000 distinct CDR3 sequences, of which 18% were seen once. The ten largest clonotypes hold 2% to 2.5% of the sample.

The data were obtained in a study of molecular identifiers for immune sequencing clone quantification (dated by TCRdb to 2017 to 2018). For the wider study: In a replicate experiment, RNA from roughly 18,000 or 92,000 naive CD8 T cells was split into five aliquots, four of which were sequenced. This methods study benchmarked molecular-identifier clustering-based TCR repertoire sequencing (MIDCIRS) and TCR RNA copy counting, using CD8 T cells to do so.

Libraries of naive CD8 T cells were built from about 19,000 to 1,100,000 sorted cells, with 10%, 30% or 50% of the purified RNA used. Naive CD8 T cells, defined as CD8+CD4-CCR7+CD45RA+, were FACS-sorted into RLT Plus buffer on a BD FACSAria II. Detection sensitivity was tested by spiking Jurkat RNA equal to some 11 TCR copies' worth into samples containing roughly 19,000-1,000,000 naive CD8 T cells. CD8 T cells were enriched using RosetteSep CD8+ T Cell Enrichment Cocktail and Ficoll-Paque, and the enriched cells then underwent ACK red cell lysis. The research as a whole found: Spiked-in Jurkat TCR RNA equal to a single cell's worth was reported to be detectable even within one million naive CD8 T cells. Identical TCR molecules sharing a barcode could cause highly expanded clone sizes to be underestimated. The naive libraries included spiked-in Jurkat TCR RNA (about 9 copies' worth), and this Jurkat TCR RNA is not part of the donor repertoire. Without barcode sub-clustering, chimeric consensus sequences inflated TCR diversity; chimeras reached as high as 47%. In CMV-specific effector cells, clones with more than 20 RNA copies contained over 97% of molecules, whereas in naive cells such clones contained under 1% of molecules. Modeling gave roughly 2.9 recovered TCR RNA copies per cell versus 8 to 10 by digital PCR, implying around 31% capture efficiency.

The CDR3, cysteine through phenylalanine, is 14 amino acids long. Here the CDR3 DNA is all that survives: 42 bases in frame from base 1. The germline V gene supplies CDR1 SGHTA and CDR2 FQGTGA. The V end loses 5 bases and the J end loses 6 bases, and a stretch of 14 bases separates them. This sequence was found in a human donor in good health. Some libraries in this study had Jurkat cell RNA spiked in. Specimen: naive CD8+ T cells from blood, with Jurkat cell RNA spiked in. The sample's cell subset or site, from its label and the paper: FACS-sorted CD8+CD4-CCR7+CD45RA+ naive T cells. This chain joins TRBV7-3 to TRBJ2-1; a tentative D call is TRBD2 (5 bases match). The DNA reads TGTGCCAGCAGCCCCACTAGTAGTGGCAATGAGCAGTTCTTC. Its amino acids are CASSPTSSGNEQFF. The CDR3 plus the reference TRBV7-3 and TRBJ2-1 genes for the other parts give the full variable domain: GAGVSQTPSNKVTEKGKYVELRCDPISGHTALYWYRQSLGQGPEFLIYFQGTGAADDSGLPNDRFFAVRPEGSVSTLKIQRTERGDSAVYLCASSPTSSGNEQFFGPGTRLTVL.